What follows is one TCR beta chain and its context. What this receptor recognizes is not known. It has no much larger one-base neighbor in the sample; base qualities were not kept. Whole blood was collected in K2EDTA tubes by collaborating institutions according to the institutions' own protocols. For TCRbeta analysis, collaborator samples were shipped as frozen whole blood, as isolated PBMCs, or as DNA extracted from either sample type. The record originates from a study of blood T cell repertoires in COVID-19 (dated by TCRdb to between 2020 and 2021). Some background on the complete study: Collaborator samples came from the United States, Italy and Spain and covered acute and convalescent phases of COVID-19. The prospective study material was composed of cDNA or gDNA derived from T cells, B-cell-depleted T cells, or PBMCs. Deeply sampled blood TCRbeta repertoires from subjects exposed to, actively infected with, or recovered from COVID-19 were included in the dataset. A freely available public database, intended as a resource for researchers studying the immune response to SARS-CoV-2, is where the repertoires were released. Samples came from the ongoing ImmuneRACE study (first 160 participants) plus 1,254 subjects from 6 global collaborators. A de-identified subject ID, COVID-19 status, age in years and sex were almost always included in the sample metadata. Where available, HLA class I and class II types were taken from metadata supplied by the sample provider and were not determined by assay-based typing.

What the work shows at the level of the full study, not this receptor alone: The amount of clinical and demographic metadata varied by source and participant and was provided uncurated.

TCRbeta CDR3 regions were amplified from genomic DNA by means of the immunoSEQ Assay, a bias-controlled multiplex PCR. From the authors' description of their analysis: The number of nucleated cells in each sample was estimated from the amplification of reference gene primers within the assay. Sequence reads were collapsed and filtered to measure the absolute abundance of every unique TCRbeta CDR3 rearrangement. For each sample, productive Simpson clonality was calculated as the square root of Simpson's diversity index across productive rearrangements. TCRdb carries this immuneACCESS record with in-frame sequences only. Its versions omit some clonotypes, under half of them owing to an unresolved V gene in the studies checked, with the rest unexplained. D and trimming come from the DNA, and the V and J calls and clone size come from that table. This sample lists about 7,000 clones; more than 85% were detected once. Of the sample, about a sixth is held by the ten largest clones.

Reading from cysteine to phenylalanine, the CDR3 counts 14 amino acids. Just CDR3 DNA is preserved here, 42 bases in frame from base 1. V and J lose 2 bases and 2 bases, and a span of 9 bases separates them. Via the germline V gene (reference sequence), CDR1 is SGHAT and CDR2 FQDESV. This receptor was obtained from a human donor in a cohort sampled during active COVID-19. Recombination joined TRBV11-1 with TRBJ2-5; TRBD1 might be the D gene, on 6 matching bases. Specimen: peripheral blood. The nucleotide sequence reads as follows: TGTGCCAGCAGCTTAAACAGGGTACAAGAGACCCAGTACTTC. It encodes CASSLNRVQETQYF.